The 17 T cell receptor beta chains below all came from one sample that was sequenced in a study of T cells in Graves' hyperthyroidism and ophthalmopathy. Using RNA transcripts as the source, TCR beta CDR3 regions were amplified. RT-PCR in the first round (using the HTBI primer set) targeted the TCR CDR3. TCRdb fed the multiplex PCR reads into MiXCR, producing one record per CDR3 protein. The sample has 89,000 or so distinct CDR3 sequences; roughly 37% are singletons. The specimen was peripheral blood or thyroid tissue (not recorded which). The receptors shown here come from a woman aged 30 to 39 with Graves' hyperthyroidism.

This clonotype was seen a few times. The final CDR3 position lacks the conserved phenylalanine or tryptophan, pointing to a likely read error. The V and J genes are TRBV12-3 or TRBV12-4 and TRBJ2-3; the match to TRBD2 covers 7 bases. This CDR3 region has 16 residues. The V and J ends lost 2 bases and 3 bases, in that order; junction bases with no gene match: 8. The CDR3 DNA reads TGTGCCAGCAGTTTAAAGGGCGCGGGAGCGACAGATACGCAGTATGTT. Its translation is CASSLKGAGATDTQYV.

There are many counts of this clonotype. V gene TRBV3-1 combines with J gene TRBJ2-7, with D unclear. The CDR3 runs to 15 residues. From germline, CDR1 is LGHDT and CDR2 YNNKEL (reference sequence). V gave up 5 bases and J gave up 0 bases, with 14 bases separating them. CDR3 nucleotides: TGTGCCAGCAGCATTGCTGCGGTACCCTCCTACGAGCAGTACTTC. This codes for CASSIAAVPSYEQYF.

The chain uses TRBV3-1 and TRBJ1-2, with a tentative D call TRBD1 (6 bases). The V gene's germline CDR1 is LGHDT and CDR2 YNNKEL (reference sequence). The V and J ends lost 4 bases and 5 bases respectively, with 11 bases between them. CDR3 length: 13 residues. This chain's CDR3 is CASSPRGAYGYTF. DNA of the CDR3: TGTGCCAGCAGCCCTAGGGGGGCTTATGGCTACACCTTC.

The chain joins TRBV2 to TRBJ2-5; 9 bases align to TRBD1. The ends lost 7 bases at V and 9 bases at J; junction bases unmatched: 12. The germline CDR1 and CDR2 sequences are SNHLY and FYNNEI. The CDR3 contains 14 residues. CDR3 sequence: CASTGQGSDQPQYF. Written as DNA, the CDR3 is TGTGCCAGCACGGGACAGGGATCCGATCAGCCCCAGTACTTC.

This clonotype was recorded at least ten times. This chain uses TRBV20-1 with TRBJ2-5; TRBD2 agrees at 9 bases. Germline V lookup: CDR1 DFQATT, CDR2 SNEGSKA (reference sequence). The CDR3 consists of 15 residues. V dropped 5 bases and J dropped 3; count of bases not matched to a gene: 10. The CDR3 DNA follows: TGCAGTGCTTTACCCCCAGGCGGGAGGGAAGAGACCCAGTACTTC. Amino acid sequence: CSALPPGGREETQYF.

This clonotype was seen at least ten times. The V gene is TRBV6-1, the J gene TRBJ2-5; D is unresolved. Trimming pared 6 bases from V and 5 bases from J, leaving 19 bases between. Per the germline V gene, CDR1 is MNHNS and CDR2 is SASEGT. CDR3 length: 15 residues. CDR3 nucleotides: TGTGCCAGCAGACCTGTCACCGTCAAGGAGGAGACCCAGTACTTC. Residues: CASRPVTVKEETQYF.

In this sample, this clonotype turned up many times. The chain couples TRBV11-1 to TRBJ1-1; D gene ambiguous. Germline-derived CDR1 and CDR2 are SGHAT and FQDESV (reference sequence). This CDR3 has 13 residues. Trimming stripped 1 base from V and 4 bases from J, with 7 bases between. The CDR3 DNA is TGTGCCAGCAGCTTAGGGATGGGCACTGAAGCTTTCTTT. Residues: CASSLGMGTEAFF.

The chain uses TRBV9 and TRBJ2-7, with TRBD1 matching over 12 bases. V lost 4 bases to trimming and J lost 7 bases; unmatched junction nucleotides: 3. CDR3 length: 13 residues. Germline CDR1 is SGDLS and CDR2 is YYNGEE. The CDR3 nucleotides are TGTGCCAGCAGCCCGGGACAGGGGGCTGAGCAGTACTTC. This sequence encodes CASSPGQGAEQYF.

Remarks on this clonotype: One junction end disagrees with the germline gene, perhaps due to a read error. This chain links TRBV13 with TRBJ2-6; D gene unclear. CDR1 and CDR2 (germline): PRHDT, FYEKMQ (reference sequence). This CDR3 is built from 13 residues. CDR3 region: CASSDLAANTEAF. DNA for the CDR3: TGTGCCAGCAGCGATTTGGCAGCGAACACTGAAGCTTTC.

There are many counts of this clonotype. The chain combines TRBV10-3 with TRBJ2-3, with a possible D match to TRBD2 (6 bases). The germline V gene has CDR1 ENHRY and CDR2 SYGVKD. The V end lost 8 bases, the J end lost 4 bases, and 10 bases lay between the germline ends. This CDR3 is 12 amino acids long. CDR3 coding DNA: TGTGCCATCCGGGGGAACGCAGATACGCAGTATTTT. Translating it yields CAIRGNADTQYF.

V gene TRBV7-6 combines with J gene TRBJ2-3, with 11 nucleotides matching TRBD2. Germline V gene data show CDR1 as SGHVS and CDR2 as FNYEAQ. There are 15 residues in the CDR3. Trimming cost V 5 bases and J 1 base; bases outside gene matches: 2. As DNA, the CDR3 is TGTGCCAGCAGCGAACTAGCGGGAGGCACAGATACGCAGTATTTT. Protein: CASSELAGGTDTQYF.

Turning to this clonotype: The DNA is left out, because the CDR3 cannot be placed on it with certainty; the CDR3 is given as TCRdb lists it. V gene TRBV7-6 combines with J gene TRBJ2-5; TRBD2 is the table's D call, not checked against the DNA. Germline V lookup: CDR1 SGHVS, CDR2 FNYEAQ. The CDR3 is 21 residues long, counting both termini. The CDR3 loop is CASSFYICSATPGLEEETQYF.

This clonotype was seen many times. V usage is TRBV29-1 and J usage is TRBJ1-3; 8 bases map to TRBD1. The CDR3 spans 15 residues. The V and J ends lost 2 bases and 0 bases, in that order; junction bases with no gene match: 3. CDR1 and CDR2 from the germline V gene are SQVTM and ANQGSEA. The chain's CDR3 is CSVERQGSSGNTIYF. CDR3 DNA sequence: TGCAGCGTTGAAAGACAGGGGAGCTCTGGAAACACCATATATTTT.

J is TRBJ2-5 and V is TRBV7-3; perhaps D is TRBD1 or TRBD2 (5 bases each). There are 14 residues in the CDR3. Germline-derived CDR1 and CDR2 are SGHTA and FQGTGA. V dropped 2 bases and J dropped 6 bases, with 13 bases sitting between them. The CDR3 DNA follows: TGTGCCAGCAGCTTAGCCAGGGACCGTAAGACCCAGTACTTC. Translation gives CASSLARDRKTQYF.

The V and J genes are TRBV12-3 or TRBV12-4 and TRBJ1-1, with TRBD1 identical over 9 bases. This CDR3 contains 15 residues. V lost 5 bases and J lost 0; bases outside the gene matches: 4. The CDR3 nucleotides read TGTGCCAGCAGTATAGGACAGGGGATGAACACTGAAGCTTTCTTT. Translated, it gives CASSIGQGMNTEAFF.

The CDR3 nucleotides read TGTGCCAGCAGCCGTGCGGGGCCCAACTATGGCTACACCTTC. It codes for CASSRAGPNYGYTF. The chain recombines TRBV12-3 or TRBV12-4 with TRBJ1-2; a possible D gene is TRBD1 (5 bases). The CDR3 extends over 14 amino acids. V was clipped by 6 bases and J by 2 bases, with 13 bases between them.

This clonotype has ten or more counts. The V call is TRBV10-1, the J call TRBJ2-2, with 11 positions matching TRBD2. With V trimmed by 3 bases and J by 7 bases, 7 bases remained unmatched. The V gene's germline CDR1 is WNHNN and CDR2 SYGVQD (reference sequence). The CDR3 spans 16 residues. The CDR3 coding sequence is TGCGCCAGCAGTGATGGTAGCGGGAGGGCCGTCGGGGAGCTGTTTTTT. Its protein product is CASSDGSGRAVGELFF.